A single count supports the clone carrying this TCR beta chain. The data belong to a study of shared clonotypes between healthy human individuals. Study information: Two women and three men aged 18 to 49 served as donors.

The germline V gene encodes CDR1 SGHRS and CDR2 YFSETQ. V was trimmed by 3 bases and J by 3 bases, leaving 10 bases between them. This CDR3 comprises 13 residues. Produced via immunoSEQ multiplex PCR; TCRdb's table is partial and in-frame only. This table has some 1,600,000 clones, under 99% appearing once. This receptor was taken from a man aged 25-40 years in good health. The sequenced material came from naive CD4+ T cells sorted from blood. Subset described: CD45RA+ positively selected. This chain joins TRBV5-1 and TRBJ2-7; the D is unclear. The DNA of the CDR3 is TGCGCCAGCAGCTCAACTGTCGTCTACGAGCAGTACTTC. This encodes CASSSTVVYEQYF.